The sequence of this T cell receptor (beta chain) was determined in a study of T cells expressing NK-cell markers. Whole-study context: Repertoires of TCR beta were obtained from T cells sorted as CD3+CD56+NKG2C+, CD3+CD56+NKG2C- and CD3+CD56-NKG2C+. General study results and limits: Several of the donors carried dominant NKG2C+ clonotypes that took up about 1.0-7.5% of their CD8+ T cells. Expanded clones of NKG2C+ T cells had an unclear HCMV specificity.

Notes on this clonotype: No antigen is known for it.

Making the TCR beta cDNA relied on 5'RACE template switching with UMIs. TCRdb reprocessed the 5' RACE reads and reports one entry per CDR3 protein, with no DNA. Its table records about 460,000 distinct CDR3 sequences. This CDR3 is 14 amino acids long. The receptor's source is a woman between 45 and 60 years old in good health. The rearrangement uses TRBV12-3 or TRBV12-4 and TRBJ2-4; the TRBD1 assignment by TCRdb is unverifiable without DNA. Sequencing was done on a sample of blood T cells: a sorted CD56 or NKG2C T cell subset, CD4+ or CD8+ T cells, or bulk PBMC T cells (not recorded which). The CDR3 loop is CASSPSRRKNIQYF.